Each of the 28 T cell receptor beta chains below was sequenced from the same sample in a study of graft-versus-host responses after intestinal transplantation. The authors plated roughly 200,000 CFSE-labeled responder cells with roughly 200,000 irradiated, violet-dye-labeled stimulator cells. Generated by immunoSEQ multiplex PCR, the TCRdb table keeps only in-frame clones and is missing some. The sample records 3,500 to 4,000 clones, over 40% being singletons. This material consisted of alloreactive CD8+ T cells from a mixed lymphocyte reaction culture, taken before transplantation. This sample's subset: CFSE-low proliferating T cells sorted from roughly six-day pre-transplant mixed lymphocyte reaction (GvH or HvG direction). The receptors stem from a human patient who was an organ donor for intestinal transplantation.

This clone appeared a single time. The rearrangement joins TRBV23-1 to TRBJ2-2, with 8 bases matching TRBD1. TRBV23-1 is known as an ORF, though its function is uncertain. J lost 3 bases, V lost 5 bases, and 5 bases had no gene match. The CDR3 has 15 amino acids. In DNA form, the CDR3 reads TGCGCCAGCAGTTGGACAGGGCGGGACACCGGGGAGCTGTTTTTT. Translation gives CASSWTGRDTGELFF.

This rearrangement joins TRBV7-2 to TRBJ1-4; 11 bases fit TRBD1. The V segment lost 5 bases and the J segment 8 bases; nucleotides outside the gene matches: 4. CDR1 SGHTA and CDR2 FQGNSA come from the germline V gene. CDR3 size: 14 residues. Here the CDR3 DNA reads TGTGCCAGCAGCCCGGGACAGGGGGAGGAAAAACTGTTTTTT. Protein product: CASSPGQGEEKLFF.

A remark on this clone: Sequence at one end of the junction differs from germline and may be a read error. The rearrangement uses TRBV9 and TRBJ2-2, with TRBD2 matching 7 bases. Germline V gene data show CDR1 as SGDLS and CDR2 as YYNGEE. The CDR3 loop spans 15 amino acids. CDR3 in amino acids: CASSATSLEHRGAVF. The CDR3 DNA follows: TGTGCCAGCAGCGCGACTAGCCTAGAACACCGGGGAGCTGTTTTT.

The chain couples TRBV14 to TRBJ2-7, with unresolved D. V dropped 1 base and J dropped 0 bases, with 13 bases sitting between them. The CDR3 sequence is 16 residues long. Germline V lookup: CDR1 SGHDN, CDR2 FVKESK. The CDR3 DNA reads TGTGCCAGCAGCCAAGTTCTAACGTTAGTCTCCTACGAGCAGTACTTC. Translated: CASSQVLTLVSYEQYF.

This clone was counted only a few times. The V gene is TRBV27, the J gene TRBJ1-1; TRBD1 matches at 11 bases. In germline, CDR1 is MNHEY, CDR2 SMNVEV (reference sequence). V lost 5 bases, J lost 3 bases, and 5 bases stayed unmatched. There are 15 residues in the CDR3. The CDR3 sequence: CASSLGTGGYTEAFF. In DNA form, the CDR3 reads TGTGCCAGCAGTCTCGGGACAGGGGGATACACTGAAGCTTTCTTT.

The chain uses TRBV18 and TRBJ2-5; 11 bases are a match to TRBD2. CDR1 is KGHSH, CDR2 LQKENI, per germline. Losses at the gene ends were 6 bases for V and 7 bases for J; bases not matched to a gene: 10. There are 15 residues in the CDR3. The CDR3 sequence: CASSTTSGRWVTQYF. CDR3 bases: TGTGCCAGCTCGACAACTAGCGGGAGATGGGTGACCCAGTACTTC.

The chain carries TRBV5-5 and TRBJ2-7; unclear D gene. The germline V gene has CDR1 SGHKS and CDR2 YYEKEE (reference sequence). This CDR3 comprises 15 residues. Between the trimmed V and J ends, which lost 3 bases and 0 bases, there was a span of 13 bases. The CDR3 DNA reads TGTGCCAGCAGCTACGGGTCGTCGAGCTCCTACGAGCAGTACTTC. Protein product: CASSYGSSSSYEQYF. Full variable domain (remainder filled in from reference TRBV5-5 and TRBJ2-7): DAGVTQSPTHLIKTRGQQVTLRCSPISGHKSVSWYQQVLGQGPQFIFQYYEKEERGRGNFPDRFSARQFPNYSSELNVNALLLGDSALYLCASSYGSSSSYEQYFGPGTRLTVT.

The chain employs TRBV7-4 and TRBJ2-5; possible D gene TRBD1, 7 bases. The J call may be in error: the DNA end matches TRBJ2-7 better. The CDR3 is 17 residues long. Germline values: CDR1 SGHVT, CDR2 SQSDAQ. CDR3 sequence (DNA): TGTGCCAGCAGCTTAGCCGCTCCGGGACAGAGGGGGGACGAGCAGTACTTC. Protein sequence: CASSLAAPGQRGDEQYF.

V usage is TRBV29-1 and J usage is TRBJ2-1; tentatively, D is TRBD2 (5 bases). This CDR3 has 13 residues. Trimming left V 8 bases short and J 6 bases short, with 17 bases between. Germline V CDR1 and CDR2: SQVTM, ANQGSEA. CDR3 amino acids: CSLRLGSSNEQFF. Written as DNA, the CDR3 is TGCAGCCTACGCCTAGGGAGCAGCAATGAGCAGTTCTTC.

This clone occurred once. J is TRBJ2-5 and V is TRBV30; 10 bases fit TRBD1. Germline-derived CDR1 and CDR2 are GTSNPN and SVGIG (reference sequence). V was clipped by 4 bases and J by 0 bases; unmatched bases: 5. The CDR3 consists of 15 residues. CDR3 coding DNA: TGTGCCTGGAACAAGGGACAGGGGAACCAAGAGACCCAGTACTTC. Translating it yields CAWNKGQGNQETQYF.

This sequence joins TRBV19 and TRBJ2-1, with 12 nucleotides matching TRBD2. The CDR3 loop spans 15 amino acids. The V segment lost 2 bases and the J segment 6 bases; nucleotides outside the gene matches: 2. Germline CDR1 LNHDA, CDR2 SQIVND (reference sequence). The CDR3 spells CASSILLAGGNEQFF. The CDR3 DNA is TGTGCCAGTAGTATACTACTAGCGGGGGGCAATGAGCAGTTCTTC.

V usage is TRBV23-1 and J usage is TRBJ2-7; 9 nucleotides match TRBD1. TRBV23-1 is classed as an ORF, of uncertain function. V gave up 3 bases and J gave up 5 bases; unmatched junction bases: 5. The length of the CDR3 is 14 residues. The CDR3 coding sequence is TGCGCCAGCAGTCACAGGGACAGGGTTCACGAGCAGTACTTC. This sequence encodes CASSHRDRVHEQYF.

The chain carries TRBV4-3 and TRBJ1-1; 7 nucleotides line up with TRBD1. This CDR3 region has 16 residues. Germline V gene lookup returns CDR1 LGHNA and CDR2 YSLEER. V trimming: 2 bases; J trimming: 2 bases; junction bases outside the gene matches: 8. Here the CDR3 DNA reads TGCGCCAGCAGCCAACTCTTGACAGGGCAAAACACTGAAGCTTTCTTT. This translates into CASSQLLTGQNTEAFF.

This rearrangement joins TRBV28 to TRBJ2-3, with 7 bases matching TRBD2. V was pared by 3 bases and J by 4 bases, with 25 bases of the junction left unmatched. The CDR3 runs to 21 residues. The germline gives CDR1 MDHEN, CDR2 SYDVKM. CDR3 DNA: TGTGCCAGCAGTTTGCCCTCGTACAGGAAAAGGCGGGAGACCGAGTCAGATACGCAGTATTTT. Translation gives CASSLPSYRKRRETESDTQYF.

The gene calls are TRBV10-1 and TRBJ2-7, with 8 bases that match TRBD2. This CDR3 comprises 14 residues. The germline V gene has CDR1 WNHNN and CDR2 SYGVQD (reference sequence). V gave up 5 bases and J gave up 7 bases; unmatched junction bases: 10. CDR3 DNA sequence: TGCGCCAGCAGTCCAGCGGGAGCACCCTTGGAGCAGTACTTC. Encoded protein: CASSPAGAPLEQYF.

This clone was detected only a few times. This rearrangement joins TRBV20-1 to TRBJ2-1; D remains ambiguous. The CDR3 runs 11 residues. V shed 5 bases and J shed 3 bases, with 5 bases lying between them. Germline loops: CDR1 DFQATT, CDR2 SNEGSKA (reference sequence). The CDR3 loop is CSARDYNEQFF. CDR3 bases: TGCAGTGCTCGCGACTACAATGAGCAGTTCTTC.

DNA of the CDR3: TGCGCCAGCAGCCTAGGGACAGGGATCAATGAGCAGTTCTTC. Protein: CASSLGTGINEQFF. The V call is TRBV5-1, the J call TRBJ2-1; 9 bases are shared with TRBD1. The CDR3 extends over 14 amino acids. V shed 4 bases, J shed 6 bases, and the junction held 5 bases outside the gene matches. Germline V gene sequence: CDR1 SGHRS, CDR2 YFSETQ. Drawing the rest from reference TRBV5-1 and TRBJ2-1, the complete variable domain is KAGVTQTPRYLIKTRGQQVTLSCSPISGHRSVSWYQQTPGQGLQFLFEYFSETQRNKGNFPGRFSGRQFSNSRSEMNVSTLELGDSALYLCASSLGTGINEQFFGPGTRLTVL.

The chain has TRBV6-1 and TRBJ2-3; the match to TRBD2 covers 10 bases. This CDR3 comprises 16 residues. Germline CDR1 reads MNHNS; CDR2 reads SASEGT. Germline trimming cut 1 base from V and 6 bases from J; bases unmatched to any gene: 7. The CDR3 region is CASSEVSGRAADTQYF. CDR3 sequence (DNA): TGTGCCAGCAGTGAAGTGAGCGGGAGGGCCGCGGATACGCAGTATTTT.

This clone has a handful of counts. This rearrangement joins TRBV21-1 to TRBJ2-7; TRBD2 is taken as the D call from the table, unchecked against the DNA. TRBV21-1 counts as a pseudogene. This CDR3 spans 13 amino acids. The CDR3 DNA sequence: TGTGCCAGCAGCCAAGGGAGCGGCTACGAGCAGTACTTC. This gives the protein CASSQGSGYEQYF.

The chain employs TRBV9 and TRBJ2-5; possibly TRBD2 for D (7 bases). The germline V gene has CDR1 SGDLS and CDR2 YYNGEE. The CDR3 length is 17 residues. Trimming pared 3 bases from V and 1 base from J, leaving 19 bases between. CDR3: CASSGDPRGAGQETQYF. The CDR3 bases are TGTGCCAGCAGCGGGGACCCCCGGGGGGCGGGCCAAGAGACCCAGTACTTC.

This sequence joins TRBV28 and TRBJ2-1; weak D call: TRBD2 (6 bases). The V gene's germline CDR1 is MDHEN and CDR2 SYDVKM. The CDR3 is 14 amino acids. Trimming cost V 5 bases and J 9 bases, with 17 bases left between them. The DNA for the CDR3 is TGTGCCAGCAGTCCTCCCCCGCAGGGAGGTGAGCAGTTCTTC. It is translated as CASSPPPQGGEQFF.

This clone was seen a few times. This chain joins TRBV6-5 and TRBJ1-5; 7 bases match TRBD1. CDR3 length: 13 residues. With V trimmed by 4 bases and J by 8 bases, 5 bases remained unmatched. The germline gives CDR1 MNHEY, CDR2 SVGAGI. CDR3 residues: CASSFQQGKPQHF. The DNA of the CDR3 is TGTGCCAGCAGTTTCCAACAGGGGAAGCCCCAGCATTTT.

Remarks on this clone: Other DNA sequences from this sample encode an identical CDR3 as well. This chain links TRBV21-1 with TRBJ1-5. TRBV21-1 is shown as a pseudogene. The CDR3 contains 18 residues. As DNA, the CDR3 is TGTGCCAGCAGCAAACAGAAGGGGAGGGCGGGGGAGGTTCAGCCCCAGCATTTT. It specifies CASSKQKGRAGEVQPQHF.

Here the CDR3 reads CASSLVGVGTGELFF. The DNA of the CDR3 is TGTGCCAGCAGCTTGGTAGGGGTTGGCACCGGGGAGCTGTTTTTT. The chain links TRBV5-5 to TRBJ2-2; perhaps TRBD1 as D (5 bases). Trimming shortened V by 0 bases and J by 4 bases, and 10 bases separated the two germline ends. The CDR3 length is 15 residues. Germline lookup yields CDR1 SGHKS and CDR2 YYEKEE (reference sequence).

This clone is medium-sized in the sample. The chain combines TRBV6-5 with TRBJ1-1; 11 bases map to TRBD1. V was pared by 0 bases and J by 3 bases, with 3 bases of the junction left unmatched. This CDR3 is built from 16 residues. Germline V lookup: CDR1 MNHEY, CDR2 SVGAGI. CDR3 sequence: CASSYSPGQGDTEAFF. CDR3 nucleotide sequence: TGTGCCAGCAGTTACTCTCCGGGACAGGGGGACACTGAAGCTTTCTTT.

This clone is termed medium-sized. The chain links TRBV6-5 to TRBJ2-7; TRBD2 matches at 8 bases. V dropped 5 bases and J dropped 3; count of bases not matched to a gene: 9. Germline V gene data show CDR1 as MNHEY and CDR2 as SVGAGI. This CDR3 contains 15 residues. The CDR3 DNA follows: TGTGCCAGCAGTGCGATAGCGGGATTAATCTACGAGCAGTACTTC. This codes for CASSAIAGLIYEQYF.

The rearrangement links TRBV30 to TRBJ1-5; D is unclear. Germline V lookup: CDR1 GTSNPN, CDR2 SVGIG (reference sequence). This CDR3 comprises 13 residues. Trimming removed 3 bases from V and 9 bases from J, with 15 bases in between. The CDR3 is CAWSALGVGPQHF. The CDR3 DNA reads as TGTGCCTGGAGCGCTCTGGGAGTAGGGCCCCAGCATTTT.

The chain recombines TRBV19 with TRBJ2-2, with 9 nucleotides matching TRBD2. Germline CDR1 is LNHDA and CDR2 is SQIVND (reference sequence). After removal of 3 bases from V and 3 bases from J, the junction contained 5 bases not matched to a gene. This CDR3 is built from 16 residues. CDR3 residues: CASSMASGIYTGELFF. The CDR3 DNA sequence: TGTGCCAGTAGTATGGCTAGCGGGATTTACACCGGGGAGCTGTTTTTT. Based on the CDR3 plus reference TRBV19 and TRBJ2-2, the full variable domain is DGGITQSPKYLFRKEGQNVTLSCEQNLNHDAMYWYRQDPGQGLRLIYYSQIVNDFQKGDIAEGYSVSREKKESFPLTVTSAQKNPTAFYLCASSMASGIYTGELFFGEGSRLTVL.